Listed below are T cell receptor beta chains from one sample, sequenced in a study of CD8 T cells in ankylosing spondylitis. Using its own MiXCR run on the 5' RACE reads, TCRdb lists one record per CDR3 protein. The data contain approximately 240,000 distinct CDR3 sequences, about 10% of them seen just once; the ten biggest clones take up 2.6%. The sequenced sample consisted of blood, either unsorted or a sorted T cell fraction (not recorded which). Source of these receptors: a male donor with ankylosing spondylitis or in good health (not recorded which). Both conserved end residues are part of each CDR3. A D gene is named only where the DNA matches it firmly. Expanded clones are given a class, and other clones once, few, many or no size at all.

>TRBV21-1|TRBJ2-7|many|NA
CASSSSTISYEQYF
TGTGCCAGCAGCAGCAGCACGATCTCCTACGAGCAGTACTTC
>TRBV5-1|TRBJ2-7|many|TRBD1
CASSLGTGGDEQYF
TGCGCCAGCAGCTTGGGGACAGGGGGCGACGAGCAGTACTTC
>TRBV5-1|TRBJ1-1|many|NA
CASSLAPGGPEAFF
TGCGCCAGCAGCTTGGCCCCGGGGGGCCCTGAAGCTTTCTTT
>TRBV29-1|TRBJ1-6|many|NA
CSVGLGGDSPLHF
TGCAGCGTTGGACTAGGAGGGGATTCACCCCTCCACTTT
>TRBV5-1|TRBJ2-2|many|TRBD1
CASGTGNTGELFF
TGCGCCAGCGGGACAGGGAACACCGGGGAGCTGTTTTTT
>TRBV30|TRBJ1-4|many|TRBD1
CAWDRGLTSEEKLFF
TGTGCCTGGGACAGGGGGCTGACCTCAGAGGAAAAACTGTTTTTT
>TRBV6-5|TRBJ2-7|many|NA
CASSYRTGREQYF
TGTGCCAGCAGTTACCGTACAGGTCGCGAGCAGTACTTC
>TRBV4-2|TRBJ1-2|many|TRBD1
CASSQAGTGVYGYTF
TGTGCCAGCAGCCAAGCCGGGACAGGGGTCTATGGCTACACCTTC
>TRBV6-2/TRBV6-3|TRBJ2-3|many|NA
CASSYSSGRGPDTQYF
TGTGCCAGCAGTTACTCATCCGGCCGGGGACCAGATACGCAGTATTTT
>TRBV5-1|TRBJ2-7|many|TRBD1
CASSRRDRSSYEQYF
TGCGCCAGCAGCCGCCGGGACAGGAGCTCCTACGAGCAGTACTTC
>TRBV5-1|TRBJ2-7|many|TRBD1
CASSLADRVRDEQYF
TGCGCCAGCAGCTTGGCTGACAGGGTGCGAGACGAGCAGTACTTC
>TRBV9|TRBJ2-2|NA|TRBD2
CASSAGLAGNTGELFF
TGTGCCAGCAGCGCGGGACTAGCGGGCAACACCGGGGAGCTGTTTTTT
>TRBV7-9|TRBJ2-5|NA|TRBD2
CASSFGLAEMQETQYF
TGTGCCAGCAGCTTCGGACTAGCGGAGATGCAAGAGACCCAGTACTTC
>TRBV4-1|TRBJ1-1|many|NA
CASSQGLGRGDTEAFF
TGCGCCAGCAGCCAAGGCTTGGGCAGGGGAGACACTGAAGCTTTCTTT
>TRBV5-5|TRBJ2-7|many|NA
CASSQAGRYEQYF
TGTGCCAGCAGCCAGGCCGGACGTTACGAGCAGTACTTC
>TRBV29-1|TRBJ2-7|few|NA
CSVRPTTAAGEQYF
TGCAGCGTCCGACCCACGACGGCGGCGGGGGAGCAGTACTTC
>TRBV5-5|TRBJ2-2|many|NA
CASSPSGLTGELFF
TGTGCCAGCAGCCCCTCCGGGTTAACCGGGGAGCTGTTTTTT
>TRBV5-1|TRBJ2-4|many|NA
CASSGGSRENIQYF
TGCGCCAGCAGCGGAGGTAGTCGGGAAAACATTCAGTACTTC
>TRBV20-1|TRBJ1-6|many|NA
CSAKPGRSSYNSPLHF
TGCAGTGCTAAACCAGGTCGAAGCTCCTATAATTCACCCCTCCACTTT
>TRBV29-1|TRBJ2-7|many|NA
CSVVLGYEQYF
TGCAGCGTTGTTTTGGGATACGAGCAGTACTTC
>TRBV5-1|TRBJ1-2|many|TRBD1
CASSLGPDRGLSGYTF
TGCGCCAGCAGCTTGGGGCCCGACAGGGGGCTCTCTGGCTACACCTTC
>TRBV29-1|TRBJ2-1|NA|TRBD2
CSVVPPWLAGTYNEQFF
TGCAGCGTTGTCCCTCCATGGCTAGCGGGGACTTACAATGAGCAGTTCTTC
>TRBV20-1|TRBJ2-3|many|NA
CSAASHLDGTDTQYF
TGCAGTGCCGCCTCTCACCTAGATGGCACAGATACGCAGTATTTT
>TRBV6-5|TRBJ2-3|many|NA
CASWTNTDTQYF
TGTGCCAGTTGGACAAACACAGATACGCAGTATTTT
>TRBV3-1|TRBJ2-5|many|TRBD1
CASSQSPGDRVETQYF
TGTGCCAGCAGCCAATCCCCCGGGGACAGGGTGGAGACCCAGTACTTC
>TRBV7-2|TRBJ2-3|many|NA
CASSWSPTDTQYF
TGTGCCAGCAGCTGGTCCCCCACAGATACGCAGTATTTT
>TRBV5-1|TRBJ2-3|many|NA
CASRDPTGADTQYF
TGCGCCAGCAGGGACCCCACCGGGGCAGATACGCAGTATTTT
>TRBV27|TRBJ2-1|few|TRBD1
CASSLSGTGEQFF
TGTGCCAGCAGCCTATCCGGGACAGGCGAGCAGTTCTTC
>TRBV6-5|TRBJ2-6|once|NA
CASSCLSTSNSGANVLTF
TGTGCCAGCAGTTGCTTGTCTACCTCAAACTCTGGGGCCAACGTCCTGACTTTC